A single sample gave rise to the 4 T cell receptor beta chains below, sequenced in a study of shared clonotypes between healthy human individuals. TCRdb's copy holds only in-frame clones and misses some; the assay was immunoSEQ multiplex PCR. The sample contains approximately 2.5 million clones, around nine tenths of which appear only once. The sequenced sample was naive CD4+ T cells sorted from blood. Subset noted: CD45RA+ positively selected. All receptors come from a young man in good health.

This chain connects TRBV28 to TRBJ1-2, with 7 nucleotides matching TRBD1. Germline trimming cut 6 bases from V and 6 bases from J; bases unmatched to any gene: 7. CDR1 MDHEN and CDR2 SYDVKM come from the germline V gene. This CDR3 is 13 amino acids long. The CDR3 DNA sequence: TGTGCCAGCAGCGGACAGGTCGGGAATGGCTACACCTTC. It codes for CASSGQVGNGYTF.

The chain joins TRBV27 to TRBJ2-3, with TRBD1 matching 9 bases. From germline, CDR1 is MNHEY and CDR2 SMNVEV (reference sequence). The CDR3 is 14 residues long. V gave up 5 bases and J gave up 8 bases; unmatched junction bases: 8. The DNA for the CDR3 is TGTGCCAGCAGTAATAACAGGGGGCGAGGTACGCAGTATTTT. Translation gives CASSNNRGRGTQYF.

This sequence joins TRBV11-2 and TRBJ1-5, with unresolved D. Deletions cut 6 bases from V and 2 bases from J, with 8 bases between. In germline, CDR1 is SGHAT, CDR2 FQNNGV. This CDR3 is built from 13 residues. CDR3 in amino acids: CASSLYGNQPQHF. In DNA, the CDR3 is TGTGCCAGCAGTCTATACGGCAATCAGCCCCAGCATTTT.

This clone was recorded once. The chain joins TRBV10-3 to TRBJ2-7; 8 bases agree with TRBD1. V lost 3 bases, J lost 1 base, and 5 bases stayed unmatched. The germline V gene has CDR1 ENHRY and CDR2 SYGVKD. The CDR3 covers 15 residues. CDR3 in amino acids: CAISDRQGLSYEQYF. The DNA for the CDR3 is TGTGCCATCAGTGATAGACAGGGGTTGTCCTACGAGCAGTACTTC.